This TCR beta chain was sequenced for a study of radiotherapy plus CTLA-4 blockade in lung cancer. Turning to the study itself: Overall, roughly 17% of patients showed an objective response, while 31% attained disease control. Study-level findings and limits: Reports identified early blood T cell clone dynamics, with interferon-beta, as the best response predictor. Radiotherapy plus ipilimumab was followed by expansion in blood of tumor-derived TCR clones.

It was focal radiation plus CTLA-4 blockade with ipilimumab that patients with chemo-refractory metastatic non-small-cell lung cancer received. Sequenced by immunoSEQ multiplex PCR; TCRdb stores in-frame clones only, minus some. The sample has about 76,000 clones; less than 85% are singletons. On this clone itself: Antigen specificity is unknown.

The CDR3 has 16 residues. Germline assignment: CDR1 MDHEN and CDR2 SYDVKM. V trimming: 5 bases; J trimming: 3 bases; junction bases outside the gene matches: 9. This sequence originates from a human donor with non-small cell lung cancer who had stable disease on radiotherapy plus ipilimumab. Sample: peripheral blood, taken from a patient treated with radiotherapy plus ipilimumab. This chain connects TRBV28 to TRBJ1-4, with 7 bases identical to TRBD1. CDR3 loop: CASSAARGTANEKLFF. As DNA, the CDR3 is TGTGCCAGCAGTGCTGCCAGGGGGACGGCTAATGAAAAACTGTTTTTT.